These T cell receptor beta chains were read from a single sample in a study of T cells in Graves' hyperthyroidism and ophthalmopathy. Using its own MiXCR run on the multiplex PCR reads, TCRdb lists one record per CDR3 protein. The sample has under 550,000 distinct CDR3 sequences; roughly 13% are singletons. Sample: blood. These receptors all stem from a woman under 30 with Graves' hyperthyroidism. The CDR3 runs from the conserved cysteine through the conserved F or W. A D gene is named only where the DNA matches it firmly. Only part of the rows carry a size: once, few, many, or a class if the clone is expanded.

V	D	J	size	CDR3	DNA
TRBV28	TRBD2	TRBJ2-2	many	CASSPGLVITGELFF	TGTGCCAGCAGTCCCGGACTAGTAATAACCGGGGAGCTGTTTTTT
TRBV19	TRBD1	TRBJ2-7	NA	CASSISGQDIPSYEQYF	TGTGCCAGTAGTATTTCGGGACAGGACATCCCCTCCTACGAGCAGTACTTC
TRBV6-2/TRBV6-3	TRBD1	TRBJ1-1	many	CASSLPTGMYTEAFF	TGTGCCAGCAGTTTACCGACAGGGATGTACACTGAAGCTTTCTTT
TRBV6-1	TRBD1	TRBJ1-3	NA	CASNPTGAGNTIYF	TGTGCCAGCAATCCGACAGGGGCTGGAAACACCATATATTTT
TRBV6-2/TRBV6-3	TRBD2	TRBJ2-7	few	CASSYRRSGTSCEQYF	TGTGCCAGCAGTTACCGACGTAGCGGGACCTCCTGCGAGCAGTACTTC
TRBV27	NA	TRBJ2-7	many	CASAPGSSYEQYF	TGTGCCAGCGCCCCCGGTTCTTCCTACGAGCAGTACTTC
TRBV3-1	NA	TRBJ1-2	NA	CASSQDNPLGVNYGYTF	TGTGCCAGCAGCCAAGATAATCCTCTCGGGGTGAACTATGGCTACACCTTC
TRBV30	TRBD1	TRBJ2-1	NA	CAWSSDRVHEQFF	TGTGCCTGGAGCTCGGACAGGGTCCATGAGCAGTTCTTC
TRBV6-1	NA	TRBJ2-1	few	CASSESGPRGEQFF	TGTGCCAGCAGTGAATCAGGCCCCCGGGGTGAGCAGTTCTTC
TRBV6-1	NA	TRBJ1-2	many	CASGRANYGYTF	TGTGCCAGCGGCAGGGCTAACTATGGCTACACCTTC
TRBV3-1	TRBD1	TRBJ1-1	many	CASSQEPGTVNTEAFF	TGTGCCAGCAGCCAAGAACCCGGGACAGTGAACACTGAAGCTTTCTTT
TRBV5-1	TRBD2	TRBJ2-3	many	CASSLPSGSTDTQYF	TGCGCCAGCAGCCTCCCTAGCGGGAGCACAGATACGCAGTATTTT
TRBV3-1	NA	TRBJ1-5	NA	CASSQDSGGWQPQHF	TGTGCCAGCAGCCAAGACTCGGGGGGCTGGCAGCCCCAGCATTTT
TRBV20-1	TRBD1	TRBJ1-4	few	CSAPKGAVNEKLFF	TGCAGTGCTCCTAAGGGGGCGGTTAATGAAAAACTGTTTTTT
TRBV20-1	TRBD1	TRBJ1-2	many	CSAIPATGGGYGYTF	TGCAGTGCTATCCCCGCGACAGGGGGCGGATATGGCTACACCTTC
TRBV7-2	NA	TRBJ1-5	many	CASSLNEQPQHF	TGTGCCAGCAGCTTAAATGAACAGCCCCAGCATTTT
TRBV10-3	TRBD2	TRBJ2-2	NA	CAISERSKKTSGRSTGELFF	TGTGCCATCAGTGAGCGATCAAAGAAAACTAGCGGGAGGAGCACCGGGGAGCTGTTTTTT
TRBV7-8	NA	TRBJ2-7	many	CASSFATGYEQYF	TGTGCCAGCAGCTTCGCGACTGGTTACGAGCAGTACTTC
TRBV18	NA	TRBJ1-1	many	CASSPGSRGTEAFF	TGTGCCAGCTCACCCGGATCACGGGGCACTGAAGCTTTCTTT
TRBV27	NA	TRBJ1-5	few	CASMGGFGNQPQHF	TGTGCCAGCATGGGAGGGTTTGGCAATCAGCCCCAGCATTTT
TRBV6-1	NA	TRBJ1-6	NA	CASTAPNGWVHHF	TGTGCCAGCACCGCCCCGAACGGATGGGTTCACCACTTT
TRBV30	NA	TRBJ1-1	many	CAWRLGENTEAFF	TGTGCCTGGAGGTTAGGGGAGAACACTGAAGCTTTCTTT
TRBV14	NA	TRBJ1-1	few	CASSPYIGQTNTEAFF	TGTGCCAGCAGCCCATATATAGGACAGACGAACACTGAAGCTTTCTTT
TRBV2	NA	TRBJ2-3	many	CASSEAGRRTDTQYF	TGTGCCAGCAGTGAAGCAGGGAGACGCACAGATACGCAGTATTTT
TRBV11-2	TRBD2	TRBJ2-7	many	CASSPGTSGNYEQYF	TGTGCCAGCAGCCCCGGGACTAGCGGCAACTACGAGCAGTACTTC
TRBV7-9	TRBD1	TRBJ2-7	many	CASSLNIGGGEQYF	TGTGCCAGCAGCTTAAATATAGGGGGCGGCGAGCAGTACTTC
TRBV6-2/TRBV6-3	NA	TRBJ1-5	many	CASSYLQTKNQPQHF	TGTGCCAGCAGTTACTTGCAGACTAAAAATCAGCCCCAGCATTTT
TRBV12-5	TRBD2	TRBJ2-2	many	CASGLPRLAGGGELFF	TGTGCTAGTGGTTTGCCCCGGCTAGCGGGAGGCGGGGAGCTGTTTTTT
TRBV7-2	NA	TRBJ1-4	NA	CASSLVPPGLASNEKLFF	TGTGCCAGCAGCTTAGTGCCCCCAGGGCTGGCATCTAATGAAAAACTGTTTTTT
TRBV5-1	NA	TRBJ2-1	once	CASSQEGQPYNEQFF	TGCGCCAGCAGCCAGGAGGGACAGCCTTACAATGAGCAGTTCTTC
TRBV3-1	TRBD2	TRBJ2-7	NA	CASSQGSSGSWDEQYF	TGTGCCAGCAGCCAAGGGTCTAGCGGGAGTTGGGACGAGCAGTACTTC
TRBV27	NA	TRBJ2-2	NA	CASSLANGELFF	TGTGCCAGCAGTTTGGCAAACGGGGAGCTGTTTTTT
TRBV6-5	NA	TRBJ2-1	many	CASSYSSGDYNEQFF	TGTGCCAGCAGTTACTCGTCAGGGGATTACAATGAGCAGTTCTTC
TRBV5-8	NA	TRBJ1-4	few	CASSGVLANEKLFF	TGTGCCAGCAGCGGGGTACTGGCTAATGAAAAACTGTTTTTT
TRBV6-5	NA	TRBJ2-2	few	CASSWARNTGELFF	TGTGCCAGCAGTTGGGCCAGGAACACCGGGGAGCTGTTTTTT
TRBV5-1	NA	TRBJ1-3	many	CASSLVPAGFSGNTIYF	TGCGCCAGCAGCTTGGTTCCAGCGGGATTCTCTGGAAACACCATATATTTT
TRBV6-1	TRBD2	TRBJ2-7	many	CASSDWGGAYEQYF	TGTGCCAGCAGTGATTGGGGGGGTGCCTACGAGCAGTACTTC
TRBV7-2	NA	TRBJ2-7	NA	CASSLGRLYSYEQYF	TGTGCCAGCAGCTTAGGTCGGCTATACTCCTACGAGCAGTACTTC
TRBV7-2	NA	TRBJ2-7	many	CASRVDTYEQYF	TGTGCCAGCAGGGTCGACACCTACGAGCAGTACTTC
TRBV6-1	TRBD1	TRBJ1-5	many	CASSPGQGDKGQPQHF	TGTGCCAGCAGTCCGGGACAGGGGGACAAAGGCCAGCCCCAGCATTTT
TRBV5-1	TRBD1	TRBJ2-7	few	CASSAAAGQGNSYEQYF	TGCGCCAGCAGCGCCGCAGCCGGACAGGGGAACTCCTACGAGCAGTACTTC
TRBV20-1	TRBD2	TRBJ2-1	many	CSARVVTSGSLYNEQFF	TGCAGTGCTAGAGTGGTTACTAGCGGGAGCCTATACAATGAGCAGTTCTTC
TRBV12-3/TRBV12-4	NA	TRBJ2-7	many	CASSLAVGWEQYF	TGTGCCAGCAGTTTAGCGGTGGGGTGGGAGCAGTACTTC
TRBV9	NA	TRBJ1-6	few	CASSPEGHGNSPLHF	TGTGCCAGCAGCCCCGAGGGACATGGGAATTCACCCCTCCACTTT
TRBV4-1	NA	TRBJ1-2	few	CASSQEMSGPGTGGYTF	TGCGCCAGCAGCCAAGAAATGAGCGGGCCCGGTACGGGGGGCTACACCTTC
TRBV20-1	NA	TRBJ1-6	many	CSARPTVYNSPLHF	TGCAGTGCTAGACCTACAGTTTATAATTCACCCCTCCACTTT
TRBV6-5	NA	TRBJ2-3	many	CASSYSTRADTQYF	TGTGCCAGCAGTTACTCAACCCGGGCAGATACGCAGTATTTT
TRBV9	TRBD1	TRBJ2-5	few	CASSRTGAKQETQYF	TGTGCCAGCAGCCGGACAGGGGCCAAGCAAGAGACCCAGTACTTC
TRBV6-1	TRBD2	TRBJ2-3	many	CASSNSGTSGRSTQYF	TGTGCCAGCAGCAACTCCGGGACTAGCGGGAGAAGTACGCAGTATTTT
TRBV6-1	TRBD2	TRBJ2-1	NA	CASKERELTYNEQFF	TGTGCCAGCAAGGAGCGGGAATTAACGTACAATGAGCAGTTCTTC
TRBV6-5	TRBD2	TRBJ2-7	NA	CASSYSLAGTSSYEQYF	TGTGCCAGCAGTTACAGTCTAGCGGGCACGAGCTCCTACGAGCAGTACTTC
TRBV28	TRBD1	TRBJ2-5	many	CASTLDRGGETQYF	TGTGCCAGCACTTTAGACAGGGGTGGTGAGACCCAGTACTTC
TRBV7-9	NA	TRBJ2-5	few	CASSLRAVSIQETQYF	TGTGCCAGCAGCTTAAGGGCAGTCTCTATCCAAGAGACCCAGTACTTC
TRBV7-8	NA	TRBJ2-5	NA	CASSFGSGTTQETQYF	TGTGCCAGCAGCTTTGGATCCGGGACCACCCAAGAGACCCAGTACTTC
TRBV7-2	NA	TRBJ2-5	many	CASSPRTAGYQETQYF	TGTGCCAGCAGCCCACGGACGGCCGGGTACCAAGAGACCCAGTACTTC